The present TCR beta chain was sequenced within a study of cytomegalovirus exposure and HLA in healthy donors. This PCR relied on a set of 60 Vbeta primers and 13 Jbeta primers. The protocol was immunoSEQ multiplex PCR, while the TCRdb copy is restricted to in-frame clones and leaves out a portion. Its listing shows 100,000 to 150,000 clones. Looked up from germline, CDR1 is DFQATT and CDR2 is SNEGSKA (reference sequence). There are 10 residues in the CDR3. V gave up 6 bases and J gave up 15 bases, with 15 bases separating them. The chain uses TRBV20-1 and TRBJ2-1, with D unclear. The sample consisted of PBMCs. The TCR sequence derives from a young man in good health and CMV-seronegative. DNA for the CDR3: TGCAGTGCCCCGAATTCTACCCCGTTCTTC. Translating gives CSAPNSTPFF.